This passage covers 25 T cell receptor beta chains from one sample sequenced in a study of tissue T cells after allogeneic stem cell transplantation. Assay: immunoSEQ multiplex PCR; the TCRdb copy retains only in-frame clones and omits some. The sample holds approximately 30,000 clones; 65% to 90% are singletons and the top ten take roughly 3.5%. Material: blood, obtained before transplantation. All receptors derive from a woman aged 18-55 years who later had graft-versus-host disease after an allogeneic stem cell transplant.

This clone was picked up a small number of times. The genes are TRBV4-2 and TRBJ2-6; D may be TRBD2 (5 bases). In germline, CDR1 is LGHNA, CDR2 YNFKEQ. Deletions cut 0 bases from V and 0 bases from J, with 6 bases between. The CDR3 is 16 amino acids. The CDR3 is CASSQDSDSGANVLTF. For the CDR3, the DNA is TGTGCCAGCAGCCAAGATAGCGACTCTGGGGCCAACGTCCTGACTTTC.

The chain employs TRBV19 and TRBJ2-7, with D possibly being TRBD2 (5 bases). Trimming shortened V by 1 base and J by 0 bases, and 7 bases separated the two germline ends. CDR1 and CDR2 (germline): LNHDA, SQIVND (reference sequence). The CDR3 totals 14 residues. CDR3 amino acids: CASSIGGSSYEQYF. CDR3 bases: TGTGCCAGTAGTATAGGAGGGTCCTCCTACGAGCAGTACTTC.

This clone was counted a few times. The V and J genes are TRBV1 and TRBJ1-5; TRBD1, the table's D call, lacks a check against the DNA. TRBV1 is tagged as a pseudogene. The CDR3 is made up of 17 amino acids. The CDR3 nucleotides read TGCACCAGCAGCCAAGATAGTAACAGGGGCCTTTATCAGCCCCAGCATTTT. This encodes CTSSQDSNRGLYQPQHF.

This chain links TRBV20-1 with TRBJ1-2, with D possibly being TRBD1 (6 bases). V was cut by 3 bases and J by 8 bases, with 13 bases left in between. The V gene's germline CDR1 is DFQATT and CDR2 SNEGSKA (reference sequence). The CDR3 loop spans 12 amino acids. CDR3 region: CSASLGGGGYTF. In DNA, the CDR3 is TGCAGTGCTAGTCTGGGGGGGGGCGGCTACACCTTC.

The chain carries TRBV14 and TRBJ2-7; D possibly corresponds to TRBD2 (6 bases). V was shortened by 1 base and J by 7 bases, with 14 bases between the two germline ends. The CDR3 is 14 residues long. Germline-derived CDR1 and CDR2 are SGHDN and FVKESK. The CDR3 bases are TGTGCCAGCAGCCAAGGGCTCTGGAGCGGGGAGCAGTACTTC. As protein: CASSQGLWSGEQYF.

V is TRBV11-2 and J is TRBJ2-2; TRBD1 is a possible D gene (6 bases). The germline V gene encodes CDR1 SGHAT and CDR2 FQNNGV. The V end was cut by 1 base, the J end by 2 bases, with 11 bases between. This CDR3 is built from 16 residues. CDR3 nucleotides: TGTGCCAGCAGCTTAGTTAGGGGGACCAACACCGGGGAGCTGTTTTTT. This encodes CASSLVRGTNTGELFF. The complete variable domain, with remaining parts taken from reference TRBV11-2 and TRBJ2-2, reads EAGVAQSPRYKIIEKRQSVAFWCNPISGHATLYWYQQILGQGPKLLIQFQNNGVVDDSQLPKDRFSAERLKGVDSTLKIQPAKLEDSAVYLCASSLVRGTNTGELFFGEGSRLTVL.

This chain joins TRBV7-3 and TRBJ2-1; the D gene is possibly TRBD2 (6 bases). V lost 5 bases and J lost 3, with 17 bases in between. This CDR3 region has 16 residues. CDR1 SGHTA and CDR2 FQGTGA come from the germline V gene. The CDR3 protein is CASSRGSGTLYNEQFF. CDR3 nucleotide sequence: TGTGCCAGCAGCCGGGGGTCCGGGACTCTCTACAATGAGCAGTTCTTC.

CDR3 region: CASRELVAVKGAGELFF. The CDR3 nucleotides read TGTGCCAGCAGAGAGCTGGTGGCAGTAAAGGGGGCCGGGGAGCTGTTTTTT. The chain carries TRBV27 and TRBJ2-2; maybe TRBD1 (6 bases). The CDR3 is 17 residues long. Germline CDR1 is MNHEY and CDR2 is SMNVEV (reference sequence). The V and J ends lost 6 bases and 6 bases respectively, with 23 bases between them.

The rearrangement uses TRBV5-4 and TRBJ1-4; D not certain. Per the germline V gene, CDR1 is SGHNT and CDR2 is YYREEE (reference sequence). The CDR3 contains 15 residues. V was shortened by 3 bases and J by 6 bases, with 15 bases between the two germline ends. The chain's CDR3 is CASSSKTDSDEKLFF. The CDR3 DNA sequence: TGTGCCAGCAGCTCTAAAACTGACTCAGATGAAAAACTGTTTTTT.

CDR3 in DNA: TGTGCCAGCAGCTTAGCCACAGGGGGCTACTATGGCTACACCTTC. Translated: CASSLATGGYYGYTF. The rearrangement joins TRBV11-2 to TRBJ1-2; 9 nucleotides match TRBD1. The ends lost 1 base at V and 3 bases at J; junction bases unmatched: 3. The CDR3 runs to 15 residues. Germline V CDR1 and CDR2: SGHAT, FQNNGV.

The chain uses TRBV10-3 and TRBJ2-1; D is unresolved. V was clipped by 5 bases and J by 0 bases, with 11 bases between them. The length of the CDR3 is 15 residues. Germline V gene data show CDR1 as ENHRY and CDR2 as SYGVKD. CDR3 residues: CAISPPTRSYNEQFF. In DNA form, the CDR3 reads TGTGCCATCAGTCCGCCTACGCGCTCCTACAATGAGCAGTTCTTC.

In this sample, this clone turned up once. The chain couples TRBV9 to TRBJ2-1; 12 bases fit TRBD2. CDR3 length equals 17 residues. The germline V gene has CDR1 SGDLS and CDR2 YYNGEE. The V and J ends lost 0 bases and 3 bases, in that order; junction bases with no gene match: 4. Here the CDR3 DNA reads TGTGCCAGCAGCGTAGAGGGGACTAGCGGGTACTACAATGAGCAGTTCTTC. Protein product: CASSVEGTSGYYNEQFF. The variable domain in full, completed from reference TRBV9 and TRBJ2-1, reads DSGVTQTPKHLITATGQRVTLRCSPRSGDLSVYWYQQSLDQGLQFLIQYYNGEERAKGNILERFSAQQFPDLHSELNLSSLELGDSALYFCASSVEGTSGYYNEQFFGPGTRLTVL.

V is TRBV29-1 and J is TRBJ2-7, with TRBD1 matching over 8 bases. The CDR3 runs 13 residues. Germline CDR1 reads SQVTM; CDR2 reads ANQGSEA. The ends lost 2 bases at V and 1 base at J; junction bases unmatched: 1. DNA for the CDR3: TGCAGCGTTGAAAGGACAGGGTCCTACGAGCAGTACTTC. Translated, it gives CSVERTGSYEQYF.

V usage is TRBV5-1 and J usage is TRBJ2-2; 9 positions match TRBD2. This CDR3 is 17 amino acids long. The germline CDR1 and CDR2 sequences are SGHRS and YFSETQ. V dropped 2 bases and J dropped 0; count of bases not matched to a gene: 5. CDR3 DNA sequence: TGCGCCAGCAGCTTTGGACTAGCGATAACGAACACCGGGGAGCTGTTTTTT. Its translation is CASSFGLAITNTGELFF.

This chain connects TRBV28 to TRBJ2-2; TRBD1 matches at 8 bases. This CDR3 comprises 16 residues. CDR1 and CDR2 (germline): MDHEN, SYDVKM. V gave up 3 bases and J gave up 4 bases; unmatched junction bases: 7. The DNA of the CDR3 is TGTGCCAGCAGTTTGACAGGGGTACCCAGCACCGGGGAGCTGTTTTTT. This encodes CASSLTGVPSTGELFF. Supplemented by reference TRBV28 and TRBJ2-2, the full variable domain reads DVKVTQSSRYLVKRTGEKVFLECVQDMDHENMFWYRQDPGLGLRLIYFSYDVKMKEKGDIPEGYSVSREKKERFSLILESASTNQTSMYLCASSLTGVPSTGELFFGEGSRLTVL.

This chain links TRBV4-1 with TRBJ1-2, with D perhaps matching TRBD1 (5 bases). The length of the CDR3 is 15 residues. V lost 6 bases and J 4 bases, leaving 18 bases between the germline ends. Germline lookup yields CDR1 MGHRA and CDR2 YSYEKL. The DNA for the CDR3 is TGCGCCAGCAGTTTCGGGGAGACAGTTCGCTATGGCTACACCTTC. This sequence encodes CASSFGETVRYGYTF.

CDR3 DNA: TGTGCCAGCAGTCTTCTAGCGGGAGAAGGGAATGAGCAGTTCTTC. It translates to CASSLLAGEGNEQFF. The rearrangement uses TRBV6-4 and TRBJ2-1; TRBD2 matches at 10 bases. CDR1 MRHNA and CDR2 SNTAGT come from the germline V gene. The CDR3 totals 15 residues. The V segment lost 5 bases and the J segment 7 bases; nucleotides outside the gene matches: 8.

This clone occurred a few times. This sequence joins TRBV29-1 and TRBJ2-7, with D maybe TRBD1 (6 bases). This CDR3 spans 12 amino acids. Germline CDR1 is SQVTM and CDR2 is ANQGSEA. Between the trimmed V and J ends, which lost 3 bases and 7 bases, there was a span of 13 bases. The CDR3 loop is CSVEGRGREQYF. In DNA, the CDR3 is TGCAGCGTTGAGGGCAGGGGAAGGGAGCAGTACTTC.

The chain links TRBV7-2 to TRBJ2-1; no definite D call. Trimming removed 2 bases from V and 6 bases from J, with 20 bases in between. Germline V gene data show CDR1 as SGHTA and CDR2 as FQGNSA. This CDR3 region has 17 residues. CDR3 DNA: TGTGCCAGCAGCTTATTTGGTGTGGCGTCGAGACGCAATGAGCAGTTCTTC. This translates into CASSLFGVASRRNEQFF.

The chain joins TRBV2 to TRBJ2-3; D may be TRBD1 (5 bases). V gave up 4 bases and J gave up 4 bases, with 15 bases separating them. Germline V gene data show CDR1 as SNHLY and CDR2 as FYNNEI. The CDR3 extends over 15 amino acids. The CDR3 nucleotides are TGTGCCAGCAGTGGAAGGGGTCAAGACGCAGATACGCAGTATTTT. Protein product: CASSGRGQDADTQYF.

This clone was seen once. This chain uses TRBV6-5 with TRBJ1-2, with D maybe TRBD1 (5 bases). The CDR3 is 14 residues long. In germline, CDR1 is MNHEY, CDR2 SVGAGI. Between the trimmed V and J ends, which lost 6 bases and 2 bases, there was a span of 13 bases. CDR3 nucleotide sequence: TGTGCCAGCAGCCTTAGGGGATCCAACTATGGCTACACCTTC. Translated: CASSLRGSNYGYTF.

The chain uses TRBV29-1 and TRBJ1-1; 8 bases are shared with TRBD1. Germline V lookup: CDR1 SQVTM, CDR2 ANQGSEA. The CDR3 contains 14 residues. Germline trimming cut 7 bases from V and 0 bases from J; bases unmatched to any gene: 7. The CDR3 nucleotides are TGCAGCGGACAGGGGACACTGATGAACACTGAAGCTTTCTTT. This encodes CSGQGTLMNTEAFF.

This chain joins TRBV11-3 and TRBJ2-5; possible D gene TRBD1, 5 bases. The CDR3 has 13 amino acids. Trimming removed 5 bases from V and 0 bases from J, with 7 bases in between. CDR1 is SGHNT, CDR2 YENEEA, per germline. In DNA, the CDR3 is TGTGCCAGCAGCCCAGGGAACCAAGAGACCCAGTACTTC. Its protein product is CASSPGNQETQYF.

J is TRBJ2-2 and V is TRBV30, with a weak D call TRBD1 (7 bases). The V and J ends lost 5 bases and 5 bases respectively, with 18 bases between them. This CDR3 comprises 15 residues. Germline CDR1 and CDR2: GTSNPN and SVGIG (reference sequence). The CDR3 loop is CAWSYMTGRTGELFF. In DNA form, the CDR3 reads TGTGCCTGGTCCTATATGACAGGGAGGACCGGGGAGCTGTTTTTT.

The rearrangement joins TRBV5-1 to TRBJ1-5, with TRBD1 as a possible D gene (5 bases). This CDR3 is 14 amino acids long. The germline gives CDR1 SGHRS, CDR2 YFSETQ. V lost 1 base, J lost 2 bases, and 7 bases lay in between. CDR3 bases: TGCGCCAGCAGCTTGCGGGGCGGCAATCAGCCCCAGCATTTT. This gives the protein CASSLRGGNQPQHF.